These 4 T cell receptor beta chains were all obtained from the same sample, sequenced in a study of T-cell memory formation after mild COVID-19. TCRdb itself ran the 5' RACE reads through MiXCR, one entry per CDR3 protein. The data hold roughly 180,000 distinct CDR3 sequences, with roughly 11% observed a single time. The source material was PBMCs or a T cell subset sorted from them (not recorded which). All receptors come from a man aged 18-30 years who had mild COVID-19 (a few samples of this study predate the infection). Cell type and time point are not known.

The V call is TRBV6-5, the J call TRBJ1-4; maybe TRBD1 (5 bases). Trimming removed 0 bases at V and 8 bases at J, with 10 bases between. CDR3 size: 14 residues. The V gene's germline CDR1 is MNHEY and CDR2 SVGAGI. The CDR3 DNA reads as TGTGCCAGCAGTTACTCGGGCAGGGTGGAAAAACTGTTTTTT. Protein sequence: CASSYSGRVEKLFF.

This clonotype was counted at least ten times. This chain connects TRBV10-3 to TRBJ2-3; D may be TRBD2 (6 bases). Trimming shortened V by 10 bases and J by 3 bases, and 20 bases separated the two germline ends. Germline V lookup: CDR1 ENHRY, CDR2 SYGVKD. The CDR3 runs 15 residues. CDR3 region: CATQLWGGETDTQYF. CDR3 sequence (DNA): TGTGCCACCCAATTATGGGGCGGGGAGACAGATACGCAGTATTTT.

CDR3 protein: CATSRDPPSGSSTDTQYF. Written as DNA, the CDR3 is TGTGCCACCAGCAGAGATCCCCCCTCTGGATCCAGCACAGATACGCAGTATTTT. The V gene is TRBV15, the J gene TRBJ2-3; D uncertain. This CDR3 contains 18 residues. The germline V gene encodes CDR1 LNHNV and CDR2 YYDKDF (reference sequence). The V gene lost 0 bases and the J gene lost 0 bases, with 16 bases spanning the gap.

This clonotype was counted only a few times. V and J are TRBV3-1 and TRBJ2-5, with no clear D. Germline CDR1 and CDR2: LGHDT and YNNKEL (reference sequence). CDR3 length equals 13 residues. Between the trimmed V and J ends, which lost 1 base and 4 bases, there was a span of 7 bases. The CDR3 loop is CASSQVEAETQYF. CDR3 bases: TGTGCCAGCAGCCAAGTGGAAGCAGAGACCCAGTACTTC.